The 13 T cell receptor beta chains below come from one sample, sequenced in a study of T cell responses to AZD1222 COVID-19 vaccine. Assay: immunoSEQ multiplex PCR; the TCRdb copy retains only in-frame clones and omits some. The repertoire has about 88,000 clones, 75% to 95% of them found once; the top ten carry roughly 5.9%. The specimen was peripheral blood, collected 28 days after the second AZD1222 dose. These TCRs come from an adult who received the AZD1222 COVID-19 vaccine.

CDR3 nucleotide sequence: TGCGCCAGCAGCCAGGAGAGGGCTAATGAAAAACTGTTTTTT. It yields the protein CASSQERANEKLFF. V is TRBV4-3 and J is TRBJ1-4; D gene ambiguous. The CDR3 contains 14 residues. Trimming took off 3 bases at V and 3 bases at J, with 8 bases between the two ends. Germline V gene sequence: CDR1 LGHNA, CDR2 YSLEER.

This sequence joins TRBV10-3 and TRBJ1-1; D call uncertain. There are 11 residues in the CDR3. Germline CDR1 is ENHRY and CDR2 is SYGVKD. V was shortened by 2 bases and J by 2 bases, with 0 bases between the two germline ends. The chain's CDR3 is CAISENTEAFF. DNA of the CDR3: TGTGCCATCAGTGAGAACACTGAAGCTTTCTTT.

With respect to this clone: An end of the junction differs from the germline gene, which may be a read error. J is TRBJ2-1 and V is TRBV5-6; 10 bases align to TRBD1. The germline V gene encodes CDR1 SGHDT and CDR2 YYEEEE. The CDR3 consists of 12 residues. DNA for the CDR3: TGTGCCAGCAGCTTGTCGGGGACAGGGGTAATCTTC. Encoded protein: CASSLSGTGVIF.

The chain uses TRBV10-3 and TRBJ2-7; TRBD1 matches 10 bases. Germline CDR1 and CDR2: ENHRY and SYGVKD. Trimming took 11 bases from V and 3 from J; bases not matched to a gene: 10. CDR3 length: 14 amino acids. CDR3 DNA: TGTGCCGCGGCCGGGACAGGGGATCTCTACGAGCAGTACTTC. This sequence encodes CAAAGTGDLYEQYF.

The rearrangement links TRBV30 to TRBJ2-2; no firm D call. V lost 1 base, J lost 6 bases, and 9 bases lay in between. The CDR3 has 13 amino acids. Germline lookup yields CDR1 GTSNPN and CDR2 SVGIG (reference sequence). The CDR3 coding sequence is TGTGCCTGGAGTGCCCAATTCCCCGGGGAGCTGTTTTTT. It codes for CAWSAQFPGELFF.

The chain combines TRBV7-9 with TRBJ2-3, with TRBD1 matching 7 bases. V shed 1 base, J shed 2 bases, and the junction held 12 bases outside the gene matches. The CDR3 runs to 18 residues. CDR1 SEHNR and CDR2 FQNEAQ come from the germline V gene (reference sequence). As DNA, the CDR3 is TGTGCCAGCAGCTTAGTAAAAGAGGGGGCCCTATTCACAGATACGCAGTATTTT. Amino acid sequence: CASSLVKEGALFTDTQYF.

The V and J genes are TRBV19 and TRBJ1-1; D remains ambiguous. Trimming shortened V by 3 bases and J by 3 bases, and 5 bases separated the two germline ends. CDR3 size: 12 residues. The germline V gene encodes CDR1 LNHDA and CDR2 SQIVND (reference sequence). The CDR3 DNA is TGTGCCAGTAGTATCGGTTACACTGAAGCTTTCTTT. It codes for CASSIGYTEAFF. The entire variable domain, with the rest obtained from reference TRBV19 and TRBJ1-1, is as follows: DGGITQSPKYLFRKEGQNVTLSCEQNLNHDAMYWYRQDPGQGLRLIYYSQIVNDFQKGDIAEGYSVSREKKESFPLTVTSAQKNPTAFYLCASSIGYTEAFFGQGTRLTVV.

In the case of this clone: At one end, the junction sequence differs from germline, possibly due to a read error. The chain combines TRBV7-7 with TRBJ1-5; D unclear. Germline-derived CDR1 and CDR2 are SSHAT and FNYEAQ (reference sequence). The CDR3 runs to 13 residues. CDR3 in DNA: TGTGCTAGCAGCCGATCAATCAATCAGCCCCAGCATTTT. Translation gives CASSRSINQPQHF.

The chain carries TRBV28 and TRBJ2-7; no clear D. CDR1 MDHEN and CDR2 SYDVKM come from the germline V gene. V was shortened by 3 bases and J by 4 bases, with 10 bases between the two germline ends. The CDR3 runs 13 residues. This CDR3 reads CASSFISTYEQYF. The CDR3, as DNA: TGTGCCAGCAGTTTTATCTCCACTTACGAGCAGTACTTC.

This clone was seen just once. V usage is TRBV19 and J usage is TRBJ1-1; D is ambiguous. V was cut by 5 bases and J by 0 bases, with 7 bases left in between. CDR1 LNHDA and CDR2 SQIVND come from the germline V gene (reference sequence). The CDR3 runs to 13 residues. CDR3 in amino acids: CASSVNMNTEAFF. For the CDR3, the DNA is TGTGCCAGTAGTGTCAACATGAACACTGAAGCTTTCTTT.

The rearrangement uses TRBV11-2 and TRBJ2-6; 9 bases fit TRBD1. CDR3 length: 17 residues. Per the germline V gene, CDR1 is SGHAT and CDR2 is FQNNGV. Trimming took 5 bases from V and 2 from J; bases not matched to a gene: 7. The CDR3 reads CASSTLQGAAGANVLTF. For the CDR3, the DNA is TGTGCCAGCAGCACACTACAGGGGGCGGCTGGGGCCAACGTCCTGACTTTC.

J is TRBJ1-1 and V is TRBV9; possibly TRBD1 for D (6 bases). V was clipped by 4 bases and J by 1 base, with 8 bases between them. The CDR3 runs to 13 residues. Germline CDR1 SGDLS, CDR2 YYNGEE. The CDR3: CASSKQGNTEAFF. CDR3 DNA sequence: TGTGCCAGCAGCAAACAGGGGAACACTGAAGCTTTCTTT. The variable domain in full, with the rest retrieved from reference TRBV9 and TRBJ1-1, is DSGVTQTPKHLITATGQRVTLRCSPRSGDLSVYWYQQSLDQGLQFLIQYYNGEERAKGNILERFSAQQFPDLHSELNLSSLELGDSALYFCASSKQGNTEAFFGQGTRLTVV.

The chain has TRBV5-6 and TRBJ2-5, with D perhaps TRBD1 (5 bases). With 3 bases removed from V and 2 bases from J, the gap between germline ends came to 17 bases. Germline loops: CDR1 SGHDT, CDR2 YYEEEE. The CDR3 consists of 16 residues. Written as DNA, the CDR3 is TGTGCCAGCAGCTCGAATGGCGGAAAGGGGCAAGAGACCCAGTACTTC. The encoded protein is CASSSNGGKGQETQYF.